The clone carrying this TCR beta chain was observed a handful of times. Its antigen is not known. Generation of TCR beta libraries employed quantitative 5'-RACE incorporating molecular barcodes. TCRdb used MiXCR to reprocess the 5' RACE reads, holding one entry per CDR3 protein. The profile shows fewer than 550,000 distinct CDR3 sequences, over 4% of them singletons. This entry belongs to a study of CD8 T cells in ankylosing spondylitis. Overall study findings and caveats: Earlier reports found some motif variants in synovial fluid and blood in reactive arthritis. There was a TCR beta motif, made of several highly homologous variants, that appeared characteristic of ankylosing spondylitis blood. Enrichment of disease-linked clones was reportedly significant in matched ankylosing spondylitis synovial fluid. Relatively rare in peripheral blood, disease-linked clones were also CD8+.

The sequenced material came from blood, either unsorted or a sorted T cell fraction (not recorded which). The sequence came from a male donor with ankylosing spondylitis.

CDR3 sequence (DNA): TGCAGTGCTAGATTCCAGGGGCAAGATACGCAGTATTTT. This gives the protein CSARFQGQDTQYF. The rearrangement links TRBV20-1 to TRBJ2-3, with D perhaps matching TRBD1 (6 bases). V lost 2 bases and J lost 5, with 11 bases in between. The CDR3 is 13 residues long. Germline V gene sequence: CDR1 DFQATT, CDR2 SNEGSKA (reference sequence).